This T cell receptor beta chain originates from a study of shared T cell receptors in the human thymus (dated by TCRdb to the early 2020s). Regarding the research as a whole: The study examined how self-reactive, shared T-cell receptor alpha chains are generated in the human thymus.

The library relied on the immunoSEQ multiplex PCR assay. TCRdb took this table from immuneACCESS and kept in-frame rearrangements with V and J called. Such tables lack part of the clones; where checked against another copy, unresolved V genes explain under half of the gap, and the rest is unexplained. The sample has around 340,000 clones on record, approximately 95% of them singletons. The ten largest clones add up to roughly 0.02% of the sample. Comments on this clone: Its antigen specificity is not known. Per-nucleotide qualities are absent, and no much larger clonotype sits a single base away.

At the junction V is shortened by 1 base and J by 5 bases, with 2 bases in between. The CDR3, cysteine through phenylalanine, is 11 amino acids long. CDR3 DNA is the only sequence kept; it has 33 bases, read in frame from the first base. CDR1 MNHNS and CDR2 SASEGT are derived from the germline V gene. This sequence originates from a human donor. The chain joins TRBV6-1 to TRBJ1-2, with the D gene call left open. Sequenced: thymocytes. CDR3 region: CASSEGYGYTF. The DNA sequence is as follows: TGTGCCAGCAGTGAAGGGTATGGCTACACCTTC.